Here is one T cell receptor beta chain with its context. The sample is drawn from a study of blood T cell repertoires in COVID-19. Looking at the study overall: Whether acute or convalescent, the COVID-19 samples came from the United States, Italy and Spain.

With V trimmed by 4 bases and J by 7 bases, 8 bases remained unmatched. From germline, CDR1 is MDHEN and CDR2 SYDVKM. This CDR3 spans 15 amino acids. Followed over time, Seattle patients had been enrolled while infection was active. Original analysis: Quantification of nucleated cells was approximated via reference gene primer amplification. TCRdb's copy holds only in-frame clones and misses some; the assay was immunoSEQ multiplex PCR. V and J calls and clone size are given by that table; D and trimming were obtained from the DNA. Among about 88,000 clones listed, around 91% were seen once. The receptor comes from a man younger than 30 with COVID-19, enrolled during active disease. This chain links TRBV28 with TRBJ2-1; TRBD2 agrees at 9 bases. Sequencing used peripheral blood. This CDR3 is CASSSAGGTRNEQFF. In nucleotides, the CDR3 is TGTGCCAGCAGTTCTGCGGGAGGGACTAGGAATGAGCAGTTCTTC. Filled out from reference TRBV28 and TRBJ2-1, the complete variable domain reads DVKVTQSSRYLVKRTGEKVFLECVQDMDHENMFWYRQDPGLGLRLIYFSYDVKMKEKGDIPEGYSVSREKKERFSLILESASTNQTSMYLCASSSAGGTRNEQFFGPGTRLTVL.